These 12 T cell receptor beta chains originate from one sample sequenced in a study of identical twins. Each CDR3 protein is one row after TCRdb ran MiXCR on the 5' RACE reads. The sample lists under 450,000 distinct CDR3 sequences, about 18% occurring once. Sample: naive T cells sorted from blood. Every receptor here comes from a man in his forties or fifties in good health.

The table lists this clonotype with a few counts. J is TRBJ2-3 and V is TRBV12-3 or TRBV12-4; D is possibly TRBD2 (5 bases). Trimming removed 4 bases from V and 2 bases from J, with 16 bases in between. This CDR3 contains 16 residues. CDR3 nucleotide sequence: TGTGCCAGCAGTTCACGCCCGGGGATCTTCACAGATACGCAGTATTTT. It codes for CASSSRPGIFTDTQYF.

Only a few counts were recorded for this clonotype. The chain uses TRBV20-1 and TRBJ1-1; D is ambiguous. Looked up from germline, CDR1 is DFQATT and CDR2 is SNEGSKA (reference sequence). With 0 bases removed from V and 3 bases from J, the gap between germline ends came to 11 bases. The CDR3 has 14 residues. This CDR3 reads CSARDRTDDTEAFF. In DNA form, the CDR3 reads TGCAGTGCTAGAGATCGAACAGATGACACTGAAGCTTTCTTT.

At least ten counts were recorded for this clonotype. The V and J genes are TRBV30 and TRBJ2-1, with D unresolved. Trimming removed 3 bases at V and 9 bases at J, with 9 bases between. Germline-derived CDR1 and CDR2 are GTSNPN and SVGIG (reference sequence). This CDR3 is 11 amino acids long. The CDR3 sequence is CAWSMAVEQFF. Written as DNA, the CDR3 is TGTGCCTGGAGCATGGCTGTTGAGCAGTTCTTC.

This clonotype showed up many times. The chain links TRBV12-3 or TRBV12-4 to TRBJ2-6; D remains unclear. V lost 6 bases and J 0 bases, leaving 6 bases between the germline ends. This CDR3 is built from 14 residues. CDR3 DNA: TGTGCCAGCAGGTGGATCTCTGGGGCCAACGTCCTGACTTTC. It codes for CASRWISGANVLTF.

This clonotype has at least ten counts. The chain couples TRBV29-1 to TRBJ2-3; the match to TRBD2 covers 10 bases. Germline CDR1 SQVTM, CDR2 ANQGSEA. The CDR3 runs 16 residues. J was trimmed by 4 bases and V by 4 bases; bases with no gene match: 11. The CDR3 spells CSVGLSLAGVSDTQYF. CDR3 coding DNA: TGCAGCGTTGGATTAAGTCTAGCGGGAGTTTCAGATACGCAGTATTTT.

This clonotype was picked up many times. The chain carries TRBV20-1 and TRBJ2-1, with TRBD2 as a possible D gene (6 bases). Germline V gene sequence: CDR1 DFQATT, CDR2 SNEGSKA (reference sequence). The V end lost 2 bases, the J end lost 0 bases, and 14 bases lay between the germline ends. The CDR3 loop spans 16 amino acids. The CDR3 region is CSARYVGGGSYNEQFF. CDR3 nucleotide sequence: TGCAGTGCTAGATATGTGGGGGGTGGCTCCTACAATGAGCAGTTCTTC.

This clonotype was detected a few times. Written as DNA, the CDR3 is TGTGCCAGCAGTCTAAACCAAGGACGGGCGGGTCTCTCCTACGAGCAGTACTTC. This sequence encodes CASSLNQGRAGLSYEQYF. The chain has TRBV12-3 or TRBV12-4 and TRBJ2-7, with a tentative D call TRBD2 (5 bases). The V end lost 5 bases, the J end lost 0 bases, and 23 bases lay between the germline ends. The length of the CDR3 is 18 residues.

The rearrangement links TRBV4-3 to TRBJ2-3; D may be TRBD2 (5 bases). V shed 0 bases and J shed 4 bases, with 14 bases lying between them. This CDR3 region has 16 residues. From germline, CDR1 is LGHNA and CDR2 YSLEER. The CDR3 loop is CASSQDWRVFSDTQYF. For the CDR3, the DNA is TGCGCCAGCAGCCAAGATTGGCGGGTTTTCTCAGATACGCAGTATTTT.

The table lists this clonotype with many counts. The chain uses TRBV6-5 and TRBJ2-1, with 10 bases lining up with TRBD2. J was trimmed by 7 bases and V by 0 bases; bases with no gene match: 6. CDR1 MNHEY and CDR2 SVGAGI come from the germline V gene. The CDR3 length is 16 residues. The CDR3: CASSYSILAGVNEQFF. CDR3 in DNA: TGTGCCAGCAGTTACTCGATTCTAGCGGGGGTGAATGAGCAGTTCTTC.

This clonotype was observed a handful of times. The CDR3 DNA reads as TGCAGTGCTAGAGATAAGGAACCCTACGAGCAGTACTTC. Translated: CSARDKEPYEQYF. The chain carries TRBV20-1 and TRBJ2-7, with no clear D. Germline loops: CDR1 DFQATT, CDR2 SNEGSKA (reference sequence). The V end was cut by 0 bases, the J end by 2 bases, with 8 bases between. There are 13 residues in the CDR3.

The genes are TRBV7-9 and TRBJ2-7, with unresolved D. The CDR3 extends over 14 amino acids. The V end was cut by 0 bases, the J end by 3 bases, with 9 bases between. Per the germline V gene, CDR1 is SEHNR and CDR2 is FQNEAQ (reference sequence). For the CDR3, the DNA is TGTGCCAGCAGCTTAGCGAACGGCTTCTACGAGCAGTACTTC. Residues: CASSLANGFYEQYF.

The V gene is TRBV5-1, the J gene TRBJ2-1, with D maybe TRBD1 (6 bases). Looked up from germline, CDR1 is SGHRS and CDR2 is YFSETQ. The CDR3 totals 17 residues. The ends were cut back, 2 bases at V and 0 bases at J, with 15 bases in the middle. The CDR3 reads CASSLPDSLSSYNEQFF. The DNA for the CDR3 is TGCGCCAGCAGCTTACCGGACAGCCTGAGCTCCTACAATGAGCAGTTCTTC.